The 22 T cell receptor beta chains reported below all come from one sample, sequenced in a study of siplizumab effects on memory and regulatory T cells. Assay: immunoSEQ multiplex PCR; the TCRdb copy retains only in-frame clones and omits some. The sample holds about 100,000 clones, about 95% seen once. Sequencing was done on a sample of Tregs sorted from blood. The receptors come from a human donor in good health.

The table lists this clone with a few counts. The chain carries TRBV7-8 and TRBJ2-3; the D gene is possibly TRBD2 (7 bases). CDR3 length: 15 amino acids. V was cut by 7 bases and J by 3 bases, with 17 bases left in between. Germline V lookup: CDR1 SGHVS, CDR2 FQNEAQ. CDR3 in DNA: TGTGCCAGCAAGGCCGCGGGGGCCTTGACAGATACGCAGTATTTT. Translating gives CASKAAGALTDTQYF.

This chain uses TRBV7-7 with TRBJ1-2, with a tentative D call TRBD1 (6 bases). Germline CDR1 and CDR2: SSHAT and FNYEAQ (reference sequence). V lost 5 bases and J lost 10, with 20 bases in between. There are 14 residues in the CDR3. The CDR3 region has the DNA TGTGCCAGCAGCCCACTAGGGCGACAGGCTGACTACACCTTC. It encodes CASSPLGRQADYTF.

The chain joins TRBV19 to TRBJ1-5, with unresolved D. Germline loops: CDR1 LNHDA, CDR2 SQIVND (reference sequence). Trimming stripped 10 bases from V and 4 bases from J, with 11 bases between. The CDR3 covers 12 residues. CDR3 DNA sequence: TGTGCCACTCGGGGTCCAAATCAGCCCCAGCATTTT. Encoded protein: CATRGPNQPQHF.

The CDR3 nucleotides are TGTGCCAGCAGTTTTTCCCTGGCAGGCCAGGGAGGGCAGTACTTC. Its translation is CASSFSLAGQGGQYF. J is TRBJ2-7 and V is TRBV27, with TRBD2 as a possible D gene (6 bases). The V end was cut by 3 bases, the J end by 9 bases, with 21 bases between. This CDR3 has 15 amino acids. Germline V gene lookup returns CDR1 MNHEY and CDR2 SMNVEV (reference sequence).

This rearrangement joins TRBV4-1 to TRBJ2-3; 11 bases map to TRBD1. Trimming cost V 2 bases and J 6 bases; bases outside gene matches: 10. The CDR3 sequence is 17 residues long. CDR1 MGHRA and CDR2 YSYEKL come from the germline V gene. The CDR3 DNA reads as TGCGCCAGCAGCCAACGTGGGACAGGGGGGCCCTTGGATACGCAGTATTTT. Protein product: CASSQRGTGGPLDTQYF.

The CDR3 coding sequence is TGTGCCAGCAGGCGGACAGGGCCCGGGGAGCTGTTTTTT. Its protein is CASRRTGPGELFF. The V and J genes are TRBV2 and TRBJ2-2; TRBD1 matches 8 bases. V shed 6 bases and J 6 bases; nucleotides not matched to a gene: 3. Germline V gene sequence: CDR1 SNHLY, CDR2 FYNNEI. This CDR3 is built from 13 residues.

The rearrangement uses TRBV7-8 and TRBJ2-1; D may be TRBD1 (6 bases). The CDR3 totals 15 residues. V was trimmed by 3 bases and J by 6 bases, leaving 15 bases between them. Germline values: CDR1 SGHVS, CDR2 FQNEAQ. The CDR3 loop is CASSFGQTLLNEQFF. The CDR3 DNA is TGTGCCAGCAGCTTCGGACAGACCTTACTCAATGAGCAGTTCTTC.

The V call is TRBV4-1, the J call TRBJ1-6, with D tentatively TRBD1 (5 bases). The germline V gene has CDR1 MGHRA and CDR2 YSYEKL. V dropped 2 bases and J dropped 0 bases, with 17 bases sitting between them. CDR3 length equals 19 residues. CDR3 in amino acids: CASSQKDIKGSSYNSPLHF. In DNA, the CDR3 is TGCGCCAGCAGCCAAAAAGATATAAAGGGGAGCTCCTATAATTCACCCCTCCACTTT.

The chain joins TRBV10-1 to TRBJ2-5; D unresolved. The tail of the sequence fits TRBJ2-7 better, so the J call may be wrong. The CDR3 covers 14 residues. Germline lookup yields CDR1 WNHNN and CDR2 SYGVQD (reference sequence). The CDR3 protein is CASSETTASYEQYF. In DNA form, the CDR3 reads TGCGCCAGCAGTGAGACGACGGCCTCCTACGAGCAGTACTTC.

The chain is built from TRBV7-9 and TRBJ1-2; D is undetermined. V lost 3 bases and J lost 8, with 7 bases in between. The CDR3 totals 11 residues. Germline values: CDR1 SEHNR, CDR2 FQNEAQ (reference sequence). CDR3 nucleotide sequence: TGTGCCAGCAGCTTCGTGGGGGGCTACACCTTC. This codes for CASSFVGGYTF.

The rearrangement uses TRBV18 and TRBJ1-5; 8 nucleotides align to TRBD1. The CDR3 contains 14 residues. After removal of 5 bases from V and 5 bases from J, the junction contained 5 bases not matched to a gene. Germline CDR1 and CDR2: KGHSH and LQKENI. Here the CDR3 DNA reads TGTGCCAGCTCATCTTCAGGGGGCCATCAGCCCCAGCATTTT. Residues: CASSSSGGHQPQHF.

The chain joins TRBV5-1 to TRBJ2-1; D gene uncertain. The V gene lost 0 bases and the J gene lost 5 bases, with 6 bases spanning the gap. The length of the CDR3 is 13 residues. Germline CDR1 SGHRS, CDR2 YFSETQ. CDR3 DNA sequence: TGCGCCAGCAGCTTGGGCTACAACAATGAGCAGTTCTTC. Translated, it gives CASSLGYNNEQFF.

The chain carries TRBV11-2 and TRBJ2-3; D might be TRBD2 (5 bases). Germline loops: CDR1 SGHAT, CDR2 FQNNGV. The CDR3 sequence is 14 residues long. V gave up 3 bases and J gave up 2 bases, with 9 bases separating them. As DNA, the CDR3 is TGTGCCAGCAGCTTTCTAGCTTTCACAGATACGCAGTATTTT. It yields the protein CASSFLAFTDTQYF.

The V and J genes are TRBV7-2 and TRBJ1-3; D gene unclear. CDR1 is SGHTA and CDR2 is FQGNSA in the germline V gene. The CDR3 has 16 residues. Trimming took off 5 bases at V and 5 bases at J, with 19 bases between the two ends. The CDR3 region is CASSLRTAGKRNTIYF. CDR3 DNA sequence: TGTGCCAGCAGCCTTCGGACCGCAGGAAAACGAAACACCATATATTTT.

This chain uses TRBV27 with TRBJ2-7, with a possible D match to TRBD1 (6 bases). The V end lost 2 bases, the J end lost 1 base, and 15 bases lay between the germline ends. This CDR3 has 16 amino acids. CDR1 and CDR2 from the germline V gene are MNHEY and SMNVEV (reference sequence). DNA for the CDR3: TGTGCCAGCAGTTTAGCACAGGGCAACCCTTCCTACGAGCAGTACTTC. This encodes CASSLAQGNPSYEQYF.

This chain's CDR3 is CASSLSLNTYEQYF. CDR3 coding DNA: TGTGCCAGCAGCTTATCGCTAAACACCTACGAGCAGTACTTC. V gene TRBV7-8 combines with J gene TRBJ2-7, with D uncertain. This CDR3 is 14 amino acids long. Per germline, CDR1 SGHVS and CDR2 FQNEAQ. Trimming pared 2 bases from V and 2 bases from J, leaving 10 bases between.

V usage is TRBV19 and J usage is TRBJ1-1; D is possibly TRBD1 (6 bases). V lost 5 bases to trimming and J lost 1 base, with 8 bases between them. Germline V gene lookup returns CDR1 LNHDA and CDR2 SQIVND (reference sequence). The CDR3 has 13 amino acids. CDR3 in DNA: TGTGCCAGTAGTTTGACAGGGAACACTGAAGCTTTCTTT. Encoded protein: CASSLTGNTEAFF.

This clone was found once. CDR3 sequence reads: CASSTRDSPGNTIYF. The CDR3 DNA is TGTGCCAGCAGCACGAGGGACAGCCCTGGAAACACCATATATTTT. V usage is TRBV7-8 and J usage is TRBJ1-3; TRBD1 agrees at 7 bases. The CDR3 extends over 15 amino acids. With 5 bases clipped from V and 2 bases from J, the junction kept 6 bases outside the gene matches. Germline CDR1 is SGHVS and CDR2 is FQNEAQ.

V is TRBV19 and J is TRBJ2-6; 7 bases are shared with TRBD2. Per the germline V gene, CDR1 is LNHDA and CDR2 is SQIVND (reference sequence). The CDR3 has 19 amino acids. Germline trimming cut 3 bases from V and 0 bases from J; bases unmatched to any gene: 11. The chain's CDR3 is CASSIRTSNPPSGANVLTF. For the CDR3, the DNA is TGTGCCAGTAGTATTCGGACTAGTAATCCACCCTCTGGGGCCAACGTCCTGACTTTC.

The rearrangement joins TRBV9 to TRBJ2-5; D possibly matches TRBD1 or TRBD2 (5 bases each). Trimming cost V 0 bases and J 5 bases, with 20 bases left between them. Germline CDR1 and CDR2: SGDLS and YYNGEE. This CDR3 has 17 amino acids. Here the CDR3 reads CASSVATMFGTVETQYF. The CDR3 region has the DNA TGTGCCAGCAGCGTAGCTACAATGTTTGGGACCGTCGAGACCCAGTACTTC.

The V call is TRBV6-5, the J call TRBJ2-7, with 10 bases matching TRBD2. CDR1 MNHEY and CDR2 SVGAGI come from the germline V gene. The CDR3 has 16 residues. Germline trimming cut 4 bases from V and 7 bases from J; bases unmatched to any gene: 13. The CDR3 is CASSSFGASGSKEQYF. CDR3 in DNA: TGTGCCAGCAGTTCCTTCGGGGCTAGCGGGAGTAAGGAGCAGTACTTC.

The chain couples TRBV27 to TRBJ2-7; D may correspond to TRBD1 or TRBD2 (5 bases each). V lost 0 bases to trimming and J lost 2 bases, with 11 bases between them. Germline assignment: CDR1 MNHEY and CDR2 SMNVEV (reference sequence). CDR3 length: 15 amino acids. The CDR3 DNA reads as TGTGCCAGCAGTTTATCGGGGACCGATGCCTACGAGCAGTACTTC. Translated, it gives CASSLSGTDAYEQYF.